The next 11 T cell receptor beta chains were all read from a single sample in a study of blood T cell repertoires in COVID-19. Some clones are missing from TCRdb's copy, which holds only in-frame ones; the method was immunoSEQ multiplex PCR. There are about 160,000 clones in the sample; around 93% occur only once, and 4.8% lies in the top ten. The sample taken for sequencing was peripheral blood. These receptors all stem from a man between 25 and 39 years old with COVID-19, enrolled during active disease.

The chain uses TRBV15 and TRBJ1-2, with TRBD1 identical over 9 bases. There are 17 residues in the CDR3. Losses at the gene ends were 0 bases for V and 3 bases for J; bases not matched to a gene: 8. Germline CDR1 and CDR2: LNHNV and YYDKDF (reference sequence). The CDR3 DNA is TGTGCCACCAGCAGAGATCTTTTAGGACAGGGGTACTATGGCTACACCTTC. Protein sequence: CATSRDLLGQGYYGYTF. Full variable domain (rest looked up from reference TRBV15 and TRBJ1-2): DAMVIQNPRYQVTQFGKPVTLSCSQTLNHNVMYWYQQKSSQAPKLLFHYYDKDFNNEADTPDNFQSRRPNTSFCFLDIRSPGLGDTAMYLCATSRDLLGQGYYGYTFGSGTRLTVV.

The chain recombines TRBV29-1 with TRBJ1-4; 7 positions agree with TRBD1. With V trimmed by 7 bases and J by 8 bases, 22 bases remained unmatched. The CDR3 runs to 17 residues. Germline V gene data show CDR1 as SQVTM and CDR2 as ANQGSEA. CDR3 sequence reads: CSAVPPTGRALGEKLFF. The CDR3, as DNA: TGCAGCGCCGTCCCCCCGACAGGGCGAGCATTGGGAGAAAAACTGTTTTTT.

This chain connects TRBV12-3 or TRBV12-4 to TRBJ2-1; the D gene is possibly TRBD1 (5 bases). This CDR3 has 12 residues. Deletions cut 5 bases from V and 3 bases from J, with 5 bases between. CDR3 in DNA: TGTGCCAGCAGTGACAGCTACAATGAGCAGTTCTTC. It yields the protein CASSDSYNEQFF.

The chain recombines TRBV29-1 with TRBJ2-7; 11 nucleotides align to TRBD2. This CDR3 is built from 15 residues. V trimming: 6 bases; J trimming: 3 bases; junction bases outside the gene matches: 10. Germline CDR1 and CDR2: SQVTM and ANQGSEA. The CDR3 loop reads CSVPPGTSGYYEQYF. The CDR3 nucleotides read TGCAGCGTGCCGCCCGGGACTAGCGGATACTACGAGCAGTACTTC.

In DNA form, the CDR3 reads TGTGCCAGTAGTACTAGACAGGGGGCCGGTGAAAAACTGTTTTTT. It is translated as CASSTRQGAGEKLFF. The V gene is TRBV19, the J gene TRBJ1-4; the match to TRBD1 covers 10 bases. V trimming: 4 bases; J trimming: 7 bases; junction bases outside the gene matches: 6. The CDR3 consists of 15 residues. CDR1 and CDR2 from the germline V gene are LNHDA and SQIVND (reference sequence).

The rearrangement uses TRBV6-2 or TRBV6-3 and TRBJ1-3; 7 bases are a match to TRBD1. Germline V CDR1 and CDR2: MNHEY, SVGEGT. CDR3 length: 19 amino acids. Losses at the gene ends were 6 bases for V and 4 bases for J; bases not matched to a gene: 21. This CDR3 is CASSVYPTFRGTSGNTIYF. Written as DNA, the CDR3 is TGTGCCAGCAGCGTGTATCCGACCTTCAGGGGGACCTCAGGAAACACCATATATTTT.

The V call is TRBV27, the J call TRBJ2-2; tentatively, D is TRBD2 (5 bases). The V end was cut by 7 bases, the J end by 6 bases, with 18 bases between. The CDR3 covers 15 residues. Germline CDR1 and CDR2: MNHEY and SMNVEV (reference sequence). CDR3 protein: CASTLEGYRAGELFF. In DNA form, the CDR3 reads TGTGCCAGCACCCTAGAGGGTTATAGGGCCGGGGAGCTGTTTTTT.

V gene TRBV6-2 or TRBV6-3 combines with J gene TRBJ1-2; TRBD1 agrees at 9 bases. Germline V lookup: CDR1 MNHEY, CDR2 SVGEGT. V was clipped by 3 bases and J by 4 bases; unmatched bases: 12. The CDR3 totals 17 residues. The CDR3 sequence: CASSYNSGTGHLYGYTF. CDR3 nucleotides: TGTGCCAGCAGTTATAACTCCGGGACAGGGCATCTCTATGGCTACACCTTC.

This clone was counted between two and nine times. The chain recombines TRBV21-1 with TRBJ2-7; the table's D call, TRBD2, was not checked against the DNA. TRBV21-1 is tagged as a pseudogene. The CDR3 consists of 15 residues. The CDR3 region is CASVQREVNSYEQYF. In DNA form, the CDR3 reads TGTGCCAGCGTCCAGCGGGAGGTTAACTCCTACGAGCAGTACTTC.

The chain recombines TRBV10-3 with TRBJ2-3; 9 bases line up with TRBD1. Per the germline V gene, CDR1 is ENHRY and CDR2 is SYGVKD. V was pared by 10 bases and J by 1 base, with 9 bases of the junction left unmatched. The CDR3 runs to 15 residues. The CDR3 loop reads CATQGDRGGTDTQYF. CDR3 bases: TGTGCCACCCAAGGTGACAGGGGGGGCACAGATACGCAGTATTTT.

This clone came up a few times. V and J are TRBV27 and TRBJ2-1, with D perhaps TRBD1 (5 bases). In germline, CDR1 is MNHEY, CDR2 SMNVEV (reference sequence). Trimming stripped 7 bases from V and 1 base from J, with 11 bases between. The CDR3 extends over 14 amino acids. CDR3 protein: CASKGFPSYNEQFF. Written as DNA, the CDR3 is TGTGCCAGCAAGGGGTTTCCTTCCTACAATGAGCAGTTCTTC.